This TCR beta chain was documented in a study of identifying expanded T cells in peripheral blood. Overall study results and limits: Differentially abundant clones: 0.95 to 1.5 between replicates, 16.4 at roughly 13 days, roughly 18 at four. Clone count variance between approximately 2-week samples rose with total template count.

This clone was picked up one time. The antigen is undetermined. Collection occurred without any documented infections or immune events in donors. The CDR3 sequence is 14 residues long. The V gene lost 2 bases and the J gene lost 1 base, with 8 bases spanning the gap. CDR1 and CDR2 from the germline V gene are SEHNR and FQNEAQ (reference sequence). The assay was immunoSEQ multiplex PCR, and TCRdb's table has in-frame clones only and misses some. The data contain about 81,000 clones, about 83% of them singletons. The receptor's source is a person between 18 and 70 years old in good health. This chain uses TRBV7-9 with TRBJ2-5; no firm D call. The sample consisted of blood. The CDR3 reads CASSLLAAQETQYF. CDR3 nucleotides: TGTGCCAGCAGCTTACTGGCAGCCCAAGAGACCCAGTACTTC.